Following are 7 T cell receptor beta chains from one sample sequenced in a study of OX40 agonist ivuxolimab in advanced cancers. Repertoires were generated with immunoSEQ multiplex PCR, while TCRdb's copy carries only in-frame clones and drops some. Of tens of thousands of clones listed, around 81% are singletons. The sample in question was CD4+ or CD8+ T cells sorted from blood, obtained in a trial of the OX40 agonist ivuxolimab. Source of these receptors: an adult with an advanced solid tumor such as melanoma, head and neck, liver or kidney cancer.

CDR3 sequence (DNA): TGTGCTAGTGGTTTGGGCTCCGACAGAGGCACGCAGTATTTT. Translation gives CASGLGSDRGTQYF. The rearrangement uses TRBV12-5 and TRBJ2-3, with a possible D match to TRBD1 (5 bases). CDR1 and CDR2 (germline): LGHNT, FRNRAP. The CDR3 sequence is 14 residues long. V shed 1 base and J shed 9 bases, with 14 bases lying between them. Combining the CDR3 with reference TRBV12-5 and TRBJ2-3 gives the whole variable domain DARVTQTPRHKVTEMGQEVTMRCQPILGHNTVFWYRQTMMQGLELLAYFRNRAPLDDSGMPKDRFSAEMPDATLATLKIQPSEPRDSAVYFCASGLGSDRGTQYFGPGTRLTVL.

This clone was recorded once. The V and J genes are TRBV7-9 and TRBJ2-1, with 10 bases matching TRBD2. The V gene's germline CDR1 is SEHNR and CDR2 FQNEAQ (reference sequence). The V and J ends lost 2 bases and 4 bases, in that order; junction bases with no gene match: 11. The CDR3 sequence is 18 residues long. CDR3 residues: CASSLRAGGAIAYNEQFF. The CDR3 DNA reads TGTGCCAGCAGCTTACGAGCGGGGGGGGCCATCGCGTACAATGAGCAGTTCTTC.

The CDR3 spells CASSIMGETQYF. CDR3 coding DNA: TGTGCCAGTAGTATAATGGGGGAAACGCAGTATTTT. The rearrangement uses TRBV19 and TRBJ2-3; D is perhaps TRBD1 or TRBD2 (5 bases each). Looked up from germline, CDR1 is LNHDA and CDR2 is SQIVND (reference sequence). V dropped 2 bases and J dropped 9 bases, with 9 bases sitting between them. The CDR3 length is 12 residues. The entire variable domain, with the rest obtained from reference TRBV19 and TRBJ2-3, is as follows: DGGITQSPKYLFRKEGQNVTLSCEQNLNHDAMYWYRQDPGQGLRLIYYSQIVNDFQKGDIAEGYSVSREKKESFPLTVTSAQKNPTAFYLCASSIMGETQYFGPGTRLTVL.

Written as DNA, the CDR3 is TGTGCCAGCAGTTTTGAACCCAGGGGGAACATTCAGTACTTC. Protein product: CASSFEPRGNIQYF. The J gene is TRBJ2-4, the V gene TRBV27; TRBD1 matches at 7 bases. J lost 7 bases, V lost 3 bases, and 6 bases had no gene match. CDR3 length: 14 residues. Germline CDR1 and CDR2: MNHEY and SMNVEV (reference sequence).

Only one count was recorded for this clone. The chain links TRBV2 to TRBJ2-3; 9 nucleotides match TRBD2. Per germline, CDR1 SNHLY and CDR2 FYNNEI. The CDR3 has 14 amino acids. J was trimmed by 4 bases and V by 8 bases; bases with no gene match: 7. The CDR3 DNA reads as TGTGCCAGCGTTTGGCGGGGGGGCTCAGATACGCAGTATTTT. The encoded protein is CASVWRGGSDTQYF.

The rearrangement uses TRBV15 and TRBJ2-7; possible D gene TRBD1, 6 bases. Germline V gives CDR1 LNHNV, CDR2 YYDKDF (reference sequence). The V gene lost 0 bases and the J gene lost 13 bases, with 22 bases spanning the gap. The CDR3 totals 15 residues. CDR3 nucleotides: TGTGCCACCAGCAGAGACCTACAGGGAGAAGGGGCTTCATACTTC. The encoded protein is CATSRDLQGEGASYF. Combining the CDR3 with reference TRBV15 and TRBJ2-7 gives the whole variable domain DAMVIQNPRYQVTQFGKPVTLSCSQTLNHNVMYWYQQKSSQAPKLLFHYYDKDFNNEADTPDNFQSRRPNTSFCFLDIRSPGLGDTAMYLCATSRDLQGEGASYFGPGTRLTVT.

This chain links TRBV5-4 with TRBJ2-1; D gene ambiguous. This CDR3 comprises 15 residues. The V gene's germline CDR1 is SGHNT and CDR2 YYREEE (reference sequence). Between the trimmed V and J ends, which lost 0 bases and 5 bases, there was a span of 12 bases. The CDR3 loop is CASSLDAPPDNEQFF. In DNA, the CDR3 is TGTGCCAGCAGCTTGGACGCGCCTCCGGACAATGAGCAGTTCTTC. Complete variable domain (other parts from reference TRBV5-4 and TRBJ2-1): ETGVTQSPTHLIKTRGQQVTLRCSSQSGHNTVSWYQQALGQGPQFIFQYYREEENGRGNFPPRFSGLQFPNYSSELNVNALELDDSALYLCASSLDAPPDNEQFFGPGTRLTVL.